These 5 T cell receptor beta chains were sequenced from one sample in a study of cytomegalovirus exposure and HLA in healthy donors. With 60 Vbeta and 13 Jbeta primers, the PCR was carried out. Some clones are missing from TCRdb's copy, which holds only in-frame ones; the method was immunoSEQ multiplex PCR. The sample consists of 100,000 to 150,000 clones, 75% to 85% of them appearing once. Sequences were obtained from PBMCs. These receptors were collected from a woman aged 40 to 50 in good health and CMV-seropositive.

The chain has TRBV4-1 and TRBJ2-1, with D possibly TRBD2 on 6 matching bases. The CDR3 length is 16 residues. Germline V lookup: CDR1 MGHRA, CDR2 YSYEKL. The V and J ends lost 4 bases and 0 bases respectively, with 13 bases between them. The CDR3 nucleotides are TGCGCCAGCAGCCGGGATTTCGGGGGCTCCTACAATGAGCAGTTCTTC. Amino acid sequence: CASSRDFGGSYNEQFF.

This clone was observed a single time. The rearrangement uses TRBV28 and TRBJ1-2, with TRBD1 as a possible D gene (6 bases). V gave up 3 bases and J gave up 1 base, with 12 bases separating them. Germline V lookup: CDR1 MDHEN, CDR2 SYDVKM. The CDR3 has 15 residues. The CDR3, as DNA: TGTGCCAGCAGTTTTGGGGACAAATATAACTATGGCTACACCTTC. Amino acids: CASSFGDKYNYGYTF.

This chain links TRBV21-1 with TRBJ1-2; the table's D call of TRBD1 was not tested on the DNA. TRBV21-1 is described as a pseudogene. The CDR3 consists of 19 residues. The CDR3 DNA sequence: TGTGCCAGCAGCAAAACCACCGAGAGGGGGACACTCGGGAACTATGGCTACACCTTC. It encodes CASSKTTERGTLGNYGYTF.

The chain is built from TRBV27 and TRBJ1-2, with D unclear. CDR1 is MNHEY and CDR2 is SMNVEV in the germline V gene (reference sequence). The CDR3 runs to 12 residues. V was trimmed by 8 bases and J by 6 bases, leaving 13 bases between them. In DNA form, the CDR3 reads TGTGCCAGCCGGACGGGGTACGATGGCTACACCTTC. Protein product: CASRTGYDGYTF.

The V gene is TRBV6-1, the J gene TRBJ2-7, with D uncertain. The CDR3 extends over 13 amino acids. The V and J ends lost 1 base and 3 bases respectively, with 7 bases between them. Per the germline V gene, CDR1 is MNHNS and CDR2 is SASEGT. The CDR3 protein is CASSEGLDYEQYF. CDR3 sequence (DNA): TGTGCCAGCAGTGAAGGGCTAGACTACGAGCAGTACTTC.